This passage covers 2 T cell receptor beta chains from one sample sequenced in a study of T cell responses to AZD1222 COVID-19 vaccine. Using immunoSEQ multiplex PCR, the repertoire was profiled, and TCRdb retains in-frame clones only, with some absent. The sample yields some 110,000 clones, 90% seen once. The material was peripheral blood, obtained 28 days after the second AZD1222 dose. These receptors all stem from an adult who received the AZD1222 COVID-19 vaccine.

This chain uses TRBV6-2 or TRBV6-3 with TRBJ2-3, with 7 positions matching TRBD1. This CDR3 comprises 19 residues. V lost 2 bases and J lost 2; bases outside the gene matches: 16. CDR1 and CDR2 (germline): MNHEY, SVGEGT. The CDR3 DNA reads TGTGCCAGCAGTTACGGAATCCTCGGGGCAGGGGGAACCACAGATACGCAGTATTTT. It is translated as CASSYGILGAGGTTDTQYF.

CDR3: CAWSMGGNQPQHF. DNA of the CDR3: TGTGCCTGGAGCATGGGGGGCAATCAGCCCCAGCATTTT. This chain joins TRBV30 and TRBJ1-5, with D tentatively TRBD1 (5 bases). This CDR3 spans 13 amino acids. V lost 3 bases and J lost 2, with 8 bases in between. Germline values: CDR1 GTSNPN, CDR2 SVGIG (reference sequence).